Included here is one T cell receptor (beta chain) sequence, with context. The sample comes from a study of blood T cell repertoires in COVID-19. The table came from immunoSEQ multiplex PCR; TCRdb's copy has only in-frame clones and leaves some out. The sample records about 160,000 clones, about four fifths being singletons. Sequencing was done on a sample of PBMCs or T cells enriched from blood (not recorded which). The TCR comes from a woman aged 55-70 years who had recovered from COVID-19.

The CDR3 region is CASSFVDGERLSTDTQYF. Written as DNA, the CDR3 is TGTGCCAGCAGCTTTGTGGATGGGGAGCGACTAAGCACAGATACGCAGTATTTT. The V call is TRBV7-3, the J call TRBJ2-3; possible D gene TRBD2, 5 bases. The CDR3 is 18 amino acids. Deletions cut 3 bases from V and 0 bases from J, with 19 bases between. Germline CDR1 is SGHTA and CDR2 is FQGTGA.